The 2 T cell receptor beta chains presented below share a single source sample, sequenced in a study of Tregs in tolerant kidney transplant recipients. Their antigen targets remain unknown. Assay used: immunoSEQ multiplex PCR; TCRdb lists only in-frame clones, some missing. The table includes approximately 45,000 clones, around 95% detected once. Sequenced sample: Tregs from blood cultured with allogeneic cells. The source is a human donor in good health.

V usage is TRBV5-1 and J usage is TRBJ1-1; the match to TRBD1 covers 8 bases. Germline CDR1 is SGHRS and CDR2 is YFSETQ. This CDR3 has 15 amino acids. V lost 2 bases and J lost 1; bases outside the gene matches: 4. The CDR3 here is CASSFTGGGNTEAFF. CDR3 sequence (DNA): TGCGCCAGCAGCTTCACAGGGGGAGGGAACACTGAAGCTTTCTTT.

The V call is TRBV5-6, the J call TRBJ2-3; 9 nucleotides align to TRBD2. CDR1 SGHDT and CDR2 YYEEEE come from the germline V gene. There are 15 residues in the CDR3. The junction had 2 bases not matched to a gene; V was cut back by 2 bases and J by 1 base. The DNA of the CDR3 is TGTGCCAGCAGCTTTCGGACTAGCGGCACAGATACGCAGTATTTT. As protein: CASSFRTSGTDTQYF.